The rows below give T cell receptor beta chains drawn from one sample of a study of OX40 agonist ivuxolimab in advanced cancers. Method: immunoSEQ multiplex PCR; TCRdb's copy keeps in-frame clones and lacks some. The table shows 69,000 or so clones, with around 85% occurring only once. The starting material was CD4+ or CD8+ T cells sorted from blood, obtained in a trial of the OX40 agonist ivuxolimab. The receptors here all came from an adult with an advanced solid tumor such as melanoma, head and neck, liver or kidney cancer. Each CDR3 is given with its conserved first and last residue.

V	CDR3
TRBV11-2	CASSLEQFEQFF
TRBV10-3	CAISAPQGRGTDTQYF
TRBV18	CASSPQGNTGELFF
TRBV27	CASSSPGTSGGTFGTQYF
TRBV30	CAWNRQAGRETQYF
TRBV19	CATRGQEQETQYF
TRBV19	CASSNLGISPEAFF
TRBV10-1	CASSSDKNTEAFF
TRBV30	CAWSSARFKLFF
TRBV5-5	CASSPHGGVLYEQYF
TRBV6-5	CASGDGGSYEQYF
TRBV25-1	CASSPILGWSGEQFF
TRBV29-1	CSVAGLAGVPPGELFF
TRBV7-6	CASSSVTSGKTYNEQFF
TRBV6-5	CASSYSLGGQYEQYF
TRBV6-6	CASSYQAGGPYEQFF
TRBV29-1	CSAGAGASGNTIYF
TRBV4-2	CASSQNLGTAGNQPQHF
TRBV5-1	CASSLEAGAGGSYEQYF
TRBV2	CASSVLFGNEQFF
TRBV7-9	CASGGLGETQYF
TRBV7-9	CASSLRQGASNTGELFF
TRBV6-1	CAISSGGIADTQYF
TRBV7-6	CASSQGAASNQPQHF
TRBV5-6	CASSLAGYPSFVDTQYF
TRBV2	CASSPQGNSGNTIYF
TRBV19	CASSVQQNQPQHF
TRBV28	CASSLGARVSPLHF
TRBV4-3	CASSQEAVGDYFHEQFF
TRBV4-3	CASSQDRRGRTYGYTF
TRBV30	CAWSRHPDIGTALHF
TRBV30	CAWSFHAGTGNQPQHF